These 22 T cell receptor beta chains were sequenced from one sample in a study of T cell responses to AZD1222 COVID-19 vaccine. Assay used: immunoSEQ multiplex PCR; TCRdb lists only in-frame clones, some missing. Here the sample spans roughly 180,000 clones, approximately 94% being singletons. The sample in question was peripheral blood, obtained on day 0 of AZD1222 vaccination. The origin of the receptors is an adult in good health.

The rearrangement uses TRBV5-4 and TRBJ1-6; no clear D gene. The CDR3 spans 15 residues. Trimming removed 1 base at V and 0 bases at J, with 5 bases between. CDR1 and CDR2 (germline): SGHNT, YYREEE (reference sequence). The CDR3 loop is CASSLKSSYNSPLHF. DNA for the CDR3: TGTGCCAGCAGCTTGAAGAGCTCCTATAATTCACCCCTCCACTTT.

The rearrangement joins TRBV6-6 to TRBJ1-3; unclear D gene. The V end lost 2 bases, the J end lost 8 bases, and 13 bases lay between the germline ends. The CDR3 loop spans 14 amino acids. Germline lookup yields CDR1 MNHNY and CDR2 SVGAGI (reference sequence). The CDR3 is CASSYRGPLDTIYF. Here the CDR3 DNA reads TGTGCCAGCAGTTACCGAGGCCCTCTTGACACCATATATTTT.

The genes are TRBV10-3 and TRBJ1-1; D is perhaps TRBD1 (6 bases). CDR1 is ENHRY and CDR2 is SYGVKD in the germline V gene. This CDR3 has 14 residues. V gave up 7 bases and J gave up 1 base, with 13 bases separating them. CDR3 amino acids: CAITNGQPNTEAFF. CDR3 nucleotides: TGTGCCATCACCAACGGACAGCCGAACACTGAAGCTTTCTTT.

The genes are TRBV29-1 and TRBJ1-2; 7 nucleotides agree with TRBD1. Germline-derived CDR1 and CDR2 are SQVTM and ANQGSEA. V shed 7 bases, J shed 4 bases, and the junction held 6 bases outside the gene matches. This CDR3 is 12 amino acids long. The CDR3 here is CSARQGGYGYTF. CDR3 DNA: TGCAGCGCCCGACAGGGCGGCTATGGCTACACCTTC. The full variable domain, with the rest looked up from reference TRBV29-1 and TRBJ1-2, is SAVISQKPSRDICQRGTSLTIQCQVDSQVTMMFWYRQQPGQSLTLIATANQGSEATYESGFVIDKFPISRPNLTFSTLTVSNMSPEDSSIYLCSARQGGYGYTFGSGTRLTVV.

A word on this clone: In the same sample, other DNA sequences code for this CDR3. The genes are TRBV28 and TRBJ2-1, with 8 bases that match TRBD2. The CDR3 runs 15 residues. Germline loops: CDR1 MDHEN, CDR2 SYDVKM. With V trimmed by 0 bases and J by 8 bases, 6 bases remained unmatched. In DNA, the CDR3 is TGTGCCAGCAGTTTATGGGGACTAGTAGCCTATGAGCAGTTCTTC. This encodes CASSLWGLVAYEQFF. The full variable domain, in which reference TRBV28 and TRBJ2-1 provide the parts outside the CDR3, is DVKVTQSSRYLVKRTGEKVFLECVQDMDHENMFWYRQDPGLGLRLIYFSYDVKMKEKGDIPEGYSVSREKKERFSLILESASTNQTSMYLCASSLWGLVAYEQFFGPGTRLTVL.

The chain uses TRBV30 and TRBJ2-7; D gene uncertain. V was pared by 1 base and J by 7 bases, with 20 bases between. The CDR3 is 15 amino acids. The germline V gene encodes CDR1 GTSNPN and CDR2 SVGIG (reference sequence). CDR3 protein: CAWSAPFIRPEEQYF. CDR3 DNA: TGTGCCTGGAGTGCCCCTTTTATTAGGCCAGAGGAGCAGTACTTC.

V usage is TRBV7-6 and J usage is TRBJ1-3, with D possibly TRBD1 on 6 matching bases. This CDR3 has 15 amino acids. V lost 5 bases to trimming and J lost 2 bases, with 13 bases between them. Germline CDR1 reads SGHVS; CDR2 reads FNYEAQ. The CDR3 reads CASSPKTGTGNTIYF. The CDR3 nucleotides read TGTGCCAGCAGCCCAAAGACAGGAACTGGAAACACCATATATTTT.

The chain has TRBV5-1 and TRBJ2-6, with TRBD1 matching 7 bases. After removal of 2 bases from V and 2 bases from J, the junction contained 4 bases not matched to a gene. This CDR3 has 16 amino acids. Germline CDR1 is SGHRS and CDR2 is YFSETQ. The CDR3 loop reads CASSFTQGAGANVLTF. CDR3 nucleotide sequence: TGCGCCAGCAGCTTTACCCAGGGGGCTGGGGCCAACGTCCTGACTTTC.

The V and J genes are TRBV27 and TRBJ2-7; D is tentatively TRBD1 or TRBD2 (5 bases each). Germline-derived CDR1 and CDR2 are MNHEY and SMNVEV (reference sequence). Deletions cut 6 bases from V and 2 bases from J, with 23 bases between. The CDR3 runs 17 residues. The CDR3 DNA is TGTGCCAGCAGCCAAGAGACCTTCCGGGACCGAGCCTACGAGCAGTACTTC. It translates to CASSQETFRDRAYEQYF.

The gene calls are TRBV19 and TRBJ1-2, with D maybe TRBD1 (5 bases). This CDR3 comprises 13 residues. V dropped 7 bases and J dropped 5 bases, with 14 bases sitting between them. From germline, CDR1 is LNHDA and CDR2 SQIVND (reference sequence). For the CDR3, the DNA is TGTGCCAGTAAAAGGGGAAGGGAATATGGCTACACCTTC. Its translation is CASKRGREYGYTF.

The chain employs TRBV12-3 or TRBV12-4 and TRBJ1-1; no definite D call. This CDR3 region has 11 residues. The V end was cut by 1 base, the J end by 4 bases, with 1 base between. CDR3 sequence: CASSLGTEAFF. CDR3 bases: TGTGCCAGCAGTTTAGGCACTGAAGCTTTCTTT.

J is TRBJ2-7 and V is TRBV30; D remains ambiguous. Germline V lookup: CDR1 GTSNPN, CDR2 SVGIG (reference sequence). V shed 0 bases and J shed 3 bases, with 15 bases lying between them. This CDR3 contains 15 residues. The CDR3 loop reads CAWSVIYQRRYEQYF. Written as DNA, the CDR3 is TGTGCCTGGAGTGTAATTTATCAGAGACGCTACGAGCAGTACTTC.

The V gene is TRBV4-3, the J gene TRBJ2-7; 8 bases align to TRBD2. The V segment lost 0 bases and the J segment 7 bases; nucleotides outside the gene matches: 20. This CDR3 contains 19 residues. Germline V gives CDR1 LGHNA, CDR2 YSLEER. CDR3 protein: CASSQEGESGSSLTYEQYF. The CDR3 region has the DNA TGCGCCAGCAGCCAAGAGGGGGAGAGCGGGAGCTCTCTTACGTATGAGCAGTACTTC.

V and J are TRBV19 and TRBJ1-5; TRBD1 aligns across 8 bases. The CDR3 spans 12 residues. The germline CDR1 and CDR2 sequences are LNHDA and SQIVND (reference sequence). The V and J ends lost 10 bases and 5 bases, in that order; junction bases with no gene match: 4. CDR3: CAIQGAYQPQHF. The CDR3 DNA reads as TGTGCCATTCAGGGGGCCTATCAGCCCCAGCATTTT.

The chain links TRBV19 to TRBJ1-2, with D uncertain. CDR1 LNHDA and CDR2 SQIVND come from the germline V gene (reference sequence). Trimming removed 7 bases at V and 3 bases at J, with 9 bases between. The CDR3 has 12 amino acids. The CDR3 is CASKRRDYGYTF. In DNA form, the CDR3 reads TGTGCCAGTAAAAGAAGGGACTATGGCTACACCTTC.

V gene TRBV29-1 combines with J gene TRBJ2-7; D uncertain. CDR3 length: 12 residues. The V end was cut by 4 bases, the J end by 0 bases, with 7 bases between. Per the germline V gene, CDR1 is SQVTM and CDR2 is ANQGSEA. As DNA, the CDR3 is TGCAGCGTTGGCGCCCCCTCCTACGAGCAGTACTTC. This translates into CSVGAPSYEQYF.

The chain employs TRBV20-1 and TRBJ2-1; D might be TRBD1 (5 bases). Trimming removed 4 bases at V and 7 bases at J, with 5 bases between. Germline-derived CDR1 and CDR2 are DFQATT and SNEGSKA (reference sequence). The CDR3 extends over 10 amino acids. The CDR3 DNA reads as TGCAGTGCTACAGGGAATGAGCAGTTCTTC. Encoded protein: CSATGNEQFF.

The V and J genes are TRBV13 and TRBJ2-7; a possible D gene is TRBD2 (5 bases). The length of the CDR3 is 16 residues. Deletions cut 2 bases from V and 0 bases from J, with 14 bases between. In germline, CDR1 is PRHDT, CDR2 FYEKMQ (reference sequence). Here the CDR3 reads CASSLNEGKSSYEQYF. CDR3 sequence (DNA): TGTGCCAGCAGCTTAAATGAGGGAAAAAGCTCCTACGAGCAGTACTTC.

J is TRBJ2-1 and V is TRBV9; 9 bases align to TRBD2. The germline V gene has CDR1 SGDLS and CDR2 YYNGEE. After removal of 4 bases from V and 4 bases from J, the junction contained 9 bases not matched to a gene. CDR3 size: 16 residues. The CDR3: CASSPRAGGLYNEQFF. Written as DNA, the CDR3 is TGTGCCAGCAGCCCCAGAGCGGGAGGCCTATACAATGAGCAGTTCTTC.

The chain has TRBV6-6 and TRBJ1-2; D is uncertain. Looked up from germline, CDR1 is MNHNY and CDR2 is SVGAGI (reference sequence). The CDR3 consists of 12 residues. V dropped 2 bases and J dropped 7 bases, with 8 bases sitting between them. CDR3 sequence reads: CASSYVSGGYTF. CDR3 DNA sequence: TGTGCCAGCAGTTACGTATCAGGTGGCTACACCTTC.

V and J are TRBV12-5 and TRBJ2-5, with D hard to call. CDR1 is LGHNT and CDR2 is FRNRAP in the germline V gene. V shed 2 bases and J shed 0 bases, with 1 base lying between them. The CDR3 totals 12 residues. CDR3: CASGLNQETQYF. In DNA, the CDR3 is TGTGCTAGTGGTTTGAACCAAGAGACCCAGTACTTC.

The gene calls are TRBV7-9 and TRBJ2-1; 12 bases match TRBD2. This CDR3 spans 14 amino acids. Germline values: CDR1 SEHNR, CDR2 FQNEAQ (reference sequence). Trimming cost V 1 base and J 9 bases; bases outside gene matches: 1. The CDR3 bases are TGTGCCAGCAGCTTAGTACTAGCGGGAGGTGAGCAGTTCTTC. Residues: CASSLVLAGGEQFF.